The 19 T cell receptor beta chains in this list originate from one sample, sequenced in a study of T cell repertoires in cytomegalovirus infection. TCRdb passed the reads through MiXCR, listing each CDR3 protein once. The table has approximately 340,000 distinct CDR3 sequences, around 29% seen once. Antigens for these TCRs are unknown. The source material was cultured PBMCs, sampled from culture after CMV antigen stimulation. These receptors were taken from a human donor in good health (CMV status not recorded). Some clones in this sample may be carry-over from other donors' samples.

The J gene is TRBJ1-1, the V gene TRBV18; D gene ambiguous. V was pared by 6 bases and J by 3 bases, with 11 bases between. Germline CDR1 is KGHSH and CDR2 is LQKENI. The CDR3 is made up of 13 amino acids. CDR3 DNA: TGTGCCAGCTCGGGTCAGACTTACACTGAAGCTTTCTTT. Its protein is CASSGQTYTEAFF.

V is TRBV7-9 and J is TRBJ1-5; perhaps TRBD1 as D (6 bases). CDR1 is SEHNR and CDR2 is FQNEAQ in the germline V gene (reference sequence). The ends were cut back, 6 bases at V and 1 base at J, with 19 bases in the middle. The CDR3 runs to 17 residues. The CDR3 here is CASSSPPGGASNQPQHF. The DNA of the CDR3 is TGTGCCAGCAGTTCCCCTCCCGGGGGCGCGAGCAATCAGCCCCAGCATTTT.

The V gene is TRBV10-3, the J gene TRBJ2-5; D may be TRBD1 or TRBD2 (6 bases each). The CDR3 totals 13 residues. Trimming took 4 bases from V and 6 from J, leaving 12 bases between them. Germline loops: CDR1 ENHRY, CDR2 SYGVKD. The CDR3 DNA reads TGTGCCATCAGTGTACAGGGAGGAAAGACCCAGTACTTC. Translated, it gives CAISVQGGKTQYF.

The chain employs TRBV5-4 and TRBJ2-1, with 8 positions matching TRBD2. CDR3 length: 13 residues. Germline trimming cut 9 bases from V and 7 bases from J; bases unmatched to any gene: 9. The germline gives CDR1 SGHNT, CDR2 YYREEE (reference sequence). CDR3 amino acids: CAMQGLVYNEQFF. The CDR3 DNA follows: TGTGCCATGCAGGGACTAGTGTATAATGAGCAGTTCTTC.

The rearrangement links TRBV28 to TRBJ2-7, with 8 bases lining up with TRBD1. V shed 4 bases, J shed 5 bases, and the junction held 4 bases outside the gene matches. The germline gives CDR1 MDHEN, CDR2 SYDVKM. The CDR3 consists of 13 residues. The CDR3 loop reads CASSSWTGNEQYF. CDR3 sequence (DNA): TGTGCCAGCAGTTCCTGGACAGGGAACGAGCAGTACTTC. The full variable domain, with the rest looked up from reference TRBV28 and TRBJ2-7, is DVKVTQSSRYLVKRTGEKVFLECVQDMDHENMFWYRQDPGLGLRLIYFSYDVKMKEKGDIPEGYSVSREKKERFSLILESASTNQTSMYLCASSSWTGNEQYFGPGTRLTVT.

The rearrangement uses TRBV5-1 and TRBJ2-7, with TRBD2 matching over 14 bases. Trimming took 4 bases from V and 3 from J; bases not matched to a gene: 6. This CDR3 is built from 16 residues. The germline gives CDR1 SGHRS, CDR2 YFSETQ. The CDR3 DNA is TGCGCCAGCAGCACCGGGACTAGCGGGAGATACTACGAGCAGTACTTC. This codes for CASSTGTSGRYYEQYF.

This clonotype has just a few counts. The chain links TRBV4-2 to TRBJ1-1; tentative D call: TRBD1 (5 bases). V was pared by 0 bases and J by 4 bases, with 15 bases between. The CDR3 is made up of 16 amino acids. Germline V gives CDR1 LGHNA, CDR2 YNFKEQ. This CDR3 reads CASSQEVRVTGTEAFF. The CDR3 bases are TGTGCCAGCAGCCAAGAGGTCCGGGTAACAGGCACTGAAGCTTTCTTT.

In its sample, this clonotype was seen many times. This chain uses TRBV10-3 with TRBJ1-2; tentative D call: TRBD1 (5 bases). Trimming took off 6 bases at V and 3 bases at J, with 14 bases between the two ends. Per the germline V gene, CDR1 is ENHRY and CDR2 is SYGVKD. This CDR3 has 14 residues. CDR3 bases: TGTGCCATCAGGGGGGATGAGGGAGACTATGGCTACACCTTC. It codes for CAIRGDEGDYGYTF.

The rearrangement uses TRBV12-3 or TRBV12-4 and TRBJ1-1; D gene ambiguous. The CDR3 sequence is 12 residues long. Deletions cut 3 bases from V and 5 bases from J, with 7 bases between. The CDR3 region is CASSFPQTEAFF. As DNA, the CDR3 is TGTGCCAGCAGTTTCCCCCAGACTGAAGCTTTCTTT.

V usage is TRBV23-1 and J usage is TRBJ1-6; weak D call: TRBD1 (5 bases). TRBV23-1 is placed among ORFs of uncertain function. CDR3 length: 16 residues. With 9 bases removed from V and 9 bases from J, the gap between germline ends came to 24 bases. CDR3 nucleotides: TGCGCCAGTTCCCGGTCGGGGGGACCTATAGGTTCACCCCTCCACTTT. The encoded protein is CASSRSGGPIGSPLHF.

The rearrangement links TRBV25-1 to TRBJ1-1; weak D call: TRBD1 (5 bases). The CDR3 is 14 amino acids. Germline V gene sequence: CDR1 MGHDK, CDR2 SYGVNS. The germline V and J ends were trimmed by 5 bases and 0 bases, with 10 bases remaining between them. The CDR3, as DNA: TGTGCCAGCAGTCAGGGTCAAATGAACACTGAAGCTTTCTTT. This sequence encodes CASSQGQMNTEAFF.

This clonotype was picked up many times. The chain is built from TRBV7-2 and TRBJ2-1, with 8 bases aligning to TRBD2. Trimming cost V 3 bases and J 2 bases; bases outside gene matches: 3. This CDR3 has 15 amino acids. CDR1 and CDR2 (germline): SGHTA, FQGNSA. The CDR3 DNA sequence: TGTGCCAGCAGCTTGAGCGGGAGCCCCTACAATGAGCAGTTCTTC. Residues: CASSLSGSPYNEQFF.

V is TRBV6-2 or TRBV6-3 and J is TRBJ2-1; D remains ambiguous. Between the trimmed V and J ends, which lost 4 bases and 0 bases, there was a span of 13 bases. Germline V gives CDR1 MNHEY, CDR2 SVGEGT. This CDR3 spans 16 amino acids. CDR3 sequence reads: CASSSRSRSSYNEQFF. CDR3 DNA: TGTGCCAGCAGTTCAAGGTCCCGAAGCTCCTACAATGAGCAGTTCTTC.

In its sample, this clonotype was seen a few times. The chain employs TRBV6-5 and TRBJ1-1; D not resolved. Trimming shortened V by 6 bases and J by 4 bases, and 6 bases separated the two germline ends. Looked up from germline, CDR1 is MNHEY and CDR2 is SVGAGI. The CDR3 is 11 amino acids. CDR3 nucleotide sequence: TGTGCCAGCAGCCGGCGCACTGAAGCTTTCTTT. Its protein product is CASSRRTEAFF.

The sample holds many counts of this clonotype. V is TRBV7-3 and J is TRBJ2-3, with D perhaps matching TRBD2 (5 bases). This CDR3 is built from 16 residues. Germline V gene lookup returns CDR1 SGHTA and CDR2 FQGTGA. V was pared by 2 bases and J by 0 bases, with 12 bases between. CDR3: CASSLGAQRSTDTQYF. The CDR3 region has the DNA TGTGCCAGCAGCTTAGGCGCCCAGCGGAGCACAGATACGCAGTATTTT.

This clonotype showed up just a few times. The V gene is TRBV5-1, the J gene TRBJ2-1; 14 bases are a match to TRBD2. The CDR3 is 15 amino acids. CDR1 is SGHRS, CDR2 YFSETQ, per germline. V shed 7 bases, J shed 6 bases, and the junction held 6 bases outside the gene matches. The CDR3 loop reads CASGTSGGSGNEQFF. CDR3 in DNA: TGCGCCAGCGGGACTAGCGGGGGATCTGGCAATGAGCAGTTCTTC.

This clonotype was recorded a few times. The CDR3 reads CASSFPPGGGRTDTQYF. As DNA, the CDR3 is TGTGCCAGCTCTTTCCCCCCAGGCGGGGGGCGCACAGATACGCAGTATTTT. V is TRBV12-3 or TRBV12-4 and J is TRBJ2-3, with TRBD2 matching 8 bases. The J segment lost 1 base and the V segment lost 8 bases, leaving 14 bases of the junction unmatched. The CDR3 sequence is 17 residues long.

This chain joins TRBV28 and TRBJ2-7; 7 positions agree with TRBD1. The germline gives CDR1 MDHEN, CDR2 SYDVKM. The CDR3 extends over 17 amino acids. V dropped 6 bases and J dropped 2; count of bases not matched to a gene: 16. The CDR3 DNA sequence: TGTGCCAGCAGCCCCCGGACAGGAACTCTCTCCACCTACGAGCAGTACTTC. Its translation: CASSPRTGTLSTYEQYF.

The V call is TRBV7-2, the J call TRBJ1-4; D is uncertain. This CDR3 is 16 amino acids long. Between the trimmed V and J ends, which lost 1 base and 0 bases, there was a span of 9 bases. CDR1 SGHTA and CDR2 FQGNSA come from the germline V gene. The CDR3 loop reads CASSLGAGTTNEKLFF. The DNA of the CDR3 is TGTGCCAGCAGCTTAGGGGCGGGGACAACTAATGAAAAACTGTTTTTT.